The rows below give T cell receptor beta chains drawn from one sample of a study of blood T cell repertoires in COVID-19. Sequencing used immunoSEQ multiplex PCR; TCRdb keeps in-frame clones, though not all of them. This table has approximately 190,000 clones, 80% to 85% appearing once. Input material: peripheral blood. The receptors derive from a woman between 35 and 50 years old with acute or convalescent COVID-19. Both conserved end residues are part of each CDR3. A D gene is named only where the DNA matches it firmly. Clone size is stated in some rows and not others, as once, few, many or a class when expanded.

clone_size j_call cdr3_length v_call d_call cdr3_nt cdr3_aa
- TRBJ2-3 16 TRBV24-1 - TGTGCCACCAGTGATTCCTCTGCGACTAGCACAGATACGCAGTATTTT CATSDSSATSTDTQYF
- TRBJ2-1 14 TRBV5-1 - TGCGCCAGTGGATTTAGCGGATATAACAATGAGCAGTTCTTC CASGFSGYNNEQFF
- TRBJ1-5 14 TRBV30 TRBD1 TGTGCCTGGAGCGAGGGACAGATAAATCAGCCCCAGCATTTT CAWSEGQINQPQHF
- TRBJ2-7 15 TRBV27 TRBD2 TGTGCCAGCAGTTTGGGGGGGGGATGGGCCTACGAGCAGTACTTC CASSLGGGWAYEQYF
- TRBJ2-1 13 TRBV2 - TGTGCCAGCCACCGGCGCGGCTCAAATGAGCAGTTCTTC CASHRRGSNEQFF
- TRBJ2-1 14 TRBV10-3 TRBD2 TGTGCCATCAGGGGATCTAGCGGTTACAATGAGCAGTTCTTC CAIRGSSGYNEQFF
- TRBJ2-3 14 TRBV7-2 TRBD2 TGTGCCAGCAGCTGGGGACTAGCCGTAGATACGCAGTATTTT CASSWGLAVDTQYF
once TRBJ2-7 14 TRBV7-2 TRBD2 TGTGCCAGCAGCTTAATAGCGGGGAGCTACGAGCAGTACTTC CASSLIAGSYEQYF
- TRBJ2-1 17 TRBV21-1 - TGTGCCAGCAGCGATAGACTAGCGGGAGTGATCGGAAATGAGCAGTTCTTC CASSDRLAGVIGNEQFF
once TRBJ1-2 15 TRBV28 TRBD1 TGTGCCAGCAGTTTGAATCTCAGGGGGAGTATAGGCTACACCTTC CASSLNLRGSIGYTF
- TRBJ2-2 17 TRBV5-4 TRBD2 TGTGCCAGCAGCCGCGCGGGGAGCGGGAGTTACACCGGGGAGCTGTTTTTT CASSRAGSGSYTGELFF
- TRBJ2-3 14 TRBV18 TRBD2 TGTGCCAGCTCTCGGACTAGCGGGGCAGATACGCAGTATTTT CASSRTSGADTQYF
- TRBJ2-7 20 TRBV21-1 - TGTGCCAGCAGCAAAGACTGCGTTGAGGATAGTCCTCCGAGCTCCTACGAGCAGTACTTC CASSKDCVEDSPPSSYEQYF
- TRBJ1-5 15 TRBV30 - TGTGCCTGGAGTTACCCTGGGAGTAGCAATCAGCCCCAGCATTTT CAWSYPGSSNQPQHF
- TRBJ1-2 12 TRBV28 - TGTGCCAGCAGTTCCACAGGGAAAGGCTACACCTTC CASSSTGKGYTF
- TRBJ1-1 15 TRBV11-2 TRBD1 TGTGCCAGCAGCTCTTTTAGGGGGCGGGGCACTGAAGCTTTCTTT CASSSFRGRGTEAFF
- TRBJ2-5 13 TRBV3-1/TRBV3-2 - TGTGCCAGCAGCCAAGAAACTCTGGAGACCCAGTACTTC CASSQETLETQYF
- TRBJ2-7 11 TRBV28 - TGTGCCAGCAGTCCGCAGGGGGAGCAGTACTTC CASSPQGEQYF
- TRBJ1-5 15 TRBV5-1 TRBD1 TGCGCCAGCAGCTCAACAGGGGCAAGCAATCAGCCCCAGCATTTT CASSSTGASNQPQHF
few TRBJ2-7 15 TRBV7-9 TRBD1 TGTGCCAGCAGCACCCCCCGACAGGGTGCCTACGAGCAGTACTTC CASSTPRQGAYEQYF
- TRBJ2-2 18 TRBV9 - TGTGCCAGCAGCGGAACCTTTGGGGGGTTGGCGAACACCGGGGAGCTGTTTTTT CASSGTFGGLANTGELFF
- TRBJ2-2 17 TRBV27 - TGTGCCAGCAGTTTTTGGGAACAGGGTGTTAAGGGCGGGGAGCTGTTTTTT CASSFWEQGVKGGELFF